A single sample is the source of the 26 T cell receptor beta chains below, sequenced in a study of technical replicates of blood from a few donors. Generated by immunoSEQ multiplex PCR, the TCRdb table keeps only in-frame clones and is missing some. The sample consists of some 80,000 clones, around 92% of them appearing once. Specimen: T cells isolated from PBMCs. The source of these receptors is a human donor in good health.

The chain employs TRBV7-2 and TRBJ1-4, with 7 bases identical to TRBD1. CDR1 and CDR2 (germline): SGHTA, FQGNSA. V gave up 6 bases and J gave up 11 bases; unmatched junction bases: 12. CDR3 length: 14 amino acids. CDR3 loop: CASSRSQGWSKLFF. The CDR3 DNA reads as TGTGCCAGCAGTCGATCACAGGGGTGGTCTAAACTGTTTTTT.

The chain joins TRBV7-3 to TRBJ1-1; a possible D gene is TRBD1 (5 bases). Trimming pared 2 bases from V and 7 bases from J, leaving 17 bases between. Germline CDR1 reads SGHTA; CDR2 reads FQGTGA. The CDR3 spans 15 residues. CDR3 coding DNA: TGTGCCAGCAGCTTATACGGTCCAGGGTACGTTGAAGCTTTCTTT. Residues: CASSLYGPGYVEAFF.

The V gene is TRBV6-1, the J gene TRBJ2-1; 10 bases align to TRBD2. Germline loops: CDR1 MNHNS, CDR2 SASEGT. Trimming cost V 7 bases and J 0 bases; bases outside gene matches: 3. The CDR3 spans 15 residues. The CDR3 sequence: CASMLAGASYNEQFF. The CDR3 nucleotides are TGTGCCAGCATGCTAGCGGGGGCCTCCTACAATGAGCAGTTCTTC.

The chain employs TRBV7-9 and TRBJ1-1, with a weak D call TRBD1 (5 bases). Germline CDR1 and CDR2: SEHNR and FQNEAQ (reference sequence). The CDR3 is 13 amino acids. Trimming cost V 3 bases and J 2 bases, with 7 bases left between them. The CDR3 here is CASSFGGNTEAFF. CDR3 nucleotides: TGTGCCAGCAGCTTCGGGGGAAACACTGAAGCTTTCTTT.

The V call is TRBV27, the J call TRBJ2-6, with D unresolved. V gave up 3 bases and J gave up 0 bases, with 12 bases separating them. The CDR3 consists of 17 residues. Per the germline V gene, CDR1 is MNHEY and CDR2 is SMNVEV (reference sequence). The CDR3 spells CASSLARHSSGANVLTF. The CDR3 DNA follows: TGTGCCAGCAGTTTGGCCAGACATAGCTCTGGGGCCAACGTCCTGACTTTC.

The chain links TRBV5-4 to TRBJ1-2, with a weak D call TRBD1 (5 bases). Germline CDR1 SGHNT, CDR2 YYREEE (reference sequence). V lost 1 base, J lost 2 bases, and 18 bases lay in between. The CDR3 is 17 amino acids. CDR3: CASSLMAGGDSNYGYTF. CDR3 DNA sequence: TGTGCCAGCAGCTTGATGGCAGGTGGGGACTCGAACTATGGCTACACCTTC.

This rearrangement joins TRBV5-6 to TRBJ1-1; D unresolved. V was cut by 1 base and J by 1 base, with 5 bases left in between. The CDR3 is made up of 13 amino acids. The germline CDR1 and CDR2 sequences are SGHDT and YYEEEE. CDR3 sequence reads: CASSLYRNTEAFF. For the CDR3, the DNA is TGTGCCAGCAGCTTGTACAGGAACACTGAAGCTTTCTTT.

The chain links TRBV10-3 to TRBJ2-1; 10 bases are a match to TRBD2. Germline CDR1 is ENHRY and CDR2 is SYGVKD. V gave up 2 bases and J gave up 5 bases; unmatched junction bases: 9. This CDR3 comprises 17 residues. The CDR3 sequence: CAISERSSGSKNNEQFF. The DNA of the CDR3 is TGTGCCATCAGTGAGAGGTCTAGCGGGAGTAAAAACAATGAGCAGTTCTTC.

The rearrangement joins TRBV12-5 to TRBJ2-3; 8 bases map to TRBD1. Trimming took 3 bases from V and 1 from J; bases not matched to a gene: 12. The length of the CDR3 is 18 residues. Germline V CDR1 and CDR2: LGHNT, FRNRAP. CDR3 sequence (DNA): TGTGCTAGTGGTTTCATAACTGGACAGGGCGTGGGCACAGATACGCAGTATTTT. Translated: CASGFITGQGVGTDTQYF.

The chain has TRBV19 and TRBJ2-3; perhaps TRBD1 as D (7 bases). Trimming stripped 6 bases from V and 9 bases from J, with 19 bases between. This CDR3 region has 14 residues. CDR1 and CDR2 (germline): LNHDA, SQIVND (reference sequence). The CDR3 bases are TGTGCCAGTAGAAGCGAGATCCAGGGGGGAACGCAGTATTTT. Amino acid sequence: CASRSEIQGGTQYF.

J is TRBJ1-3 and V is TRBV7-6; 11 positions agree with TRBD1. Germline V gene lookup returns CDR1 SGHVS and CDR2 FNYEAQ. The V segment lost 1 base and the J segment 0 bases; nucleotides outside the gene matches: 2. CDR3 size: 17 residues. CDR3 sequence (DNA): TGTGCCAGCAGCTTAGGGGGACAGGGGGTCTCTGGAAACACCATATATTTT. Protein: CASSLGGQGVSGNTIYF.

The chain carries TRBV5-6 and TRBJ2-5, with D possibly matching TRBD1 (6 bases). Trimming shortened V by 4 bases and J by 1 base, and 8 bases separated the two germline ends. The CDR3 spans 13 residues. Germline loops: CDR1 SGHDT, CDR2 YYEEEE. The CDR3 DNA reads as TGTGCCAGCAGCCGAGGGGGCCAAGAGACCCAGTACTTC. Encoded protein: CASSRGGQETQYF.

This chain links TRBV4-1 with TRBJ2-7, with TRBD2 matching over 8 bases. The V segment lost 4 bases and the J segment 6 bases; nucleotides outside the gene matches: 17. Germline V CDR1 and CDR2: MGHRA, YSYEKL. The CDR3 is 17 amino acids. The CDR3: CASSPIPQRGRSSEQYF. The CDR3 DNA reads TGCGCCAGCAGCCCGATCCCTCAGCGGGGGCGGTCGAGCGAGCAGTACTTC.

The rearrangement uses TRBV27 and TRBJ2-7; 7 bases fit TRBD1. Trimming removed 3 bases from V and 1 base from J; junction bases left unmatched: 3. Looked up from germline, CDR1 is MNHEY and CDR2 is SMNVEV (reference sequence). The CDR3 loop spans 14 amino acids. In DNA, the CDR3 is TGTGCCAGCAGTTTCAGGGGGTCTTCCTACGAGCAGTACTTC. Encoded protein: CASSFRGSSYEQYF.

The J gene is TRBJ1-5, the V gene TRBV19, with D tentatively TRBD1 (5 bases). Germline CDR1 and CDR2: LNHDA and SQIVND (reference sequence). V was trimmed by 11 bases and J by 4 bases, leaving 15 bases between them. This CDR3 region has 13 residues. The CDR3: CASNGAFNQPQHF. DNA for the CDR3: TGTGCCTCCAATGGGGCCTTTAATCAGCCCCAGCATTTT.

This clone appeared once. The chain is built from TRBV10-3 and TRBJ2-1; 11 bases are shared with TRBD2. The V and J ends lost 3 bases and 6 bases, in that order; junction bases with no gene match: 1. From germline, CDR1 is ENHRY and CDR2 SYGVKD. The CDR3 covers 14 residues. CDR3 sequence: CAISDSGRVNEQFF. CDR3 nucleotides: TGTGCCATCAGTGATAGCGGGAGGGTCAATGAGCAGTTCTTC.

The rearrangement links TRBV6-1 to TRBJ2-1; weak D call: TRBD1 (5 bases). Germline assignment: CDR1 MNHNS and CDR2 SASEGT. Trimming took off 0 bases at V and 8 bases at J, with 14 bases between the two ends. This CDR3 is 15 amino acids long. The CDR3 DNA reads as TGTGCCAGCAGTGAAGCGCCTGGACACTTTGATGAGCAGTTCTTC. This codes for CASSEAPGHFDEQFF.

CDR3 in DNA: TGCAGCGTTGAGGGCCAGAGCTCCTACGAGCAGTACTTC. Protein: CSVEGQSSYEQYF. The chain is built from TRBV29-1 and TRBJ2-7; no clear D gene. There are 13 residues in the CDR3. Trimming removed 3 bases from V and 0 bases from J, with 9 bases in between. The germline V gene has CDR1 SQVTM and CDR2 ANQGSEA.

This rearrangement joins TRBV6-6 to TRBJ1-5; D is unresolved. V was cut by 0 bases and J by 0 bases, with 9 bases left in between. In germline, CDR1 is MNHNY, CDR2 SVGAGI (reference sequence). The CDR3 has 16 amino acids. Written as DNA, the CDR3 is TGTGCCAGCAGTTACTCGCCAGGCGATAGCAATCAGCCCCAGCATTTT. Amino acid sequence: CASSYSPGDSNQPQHF.

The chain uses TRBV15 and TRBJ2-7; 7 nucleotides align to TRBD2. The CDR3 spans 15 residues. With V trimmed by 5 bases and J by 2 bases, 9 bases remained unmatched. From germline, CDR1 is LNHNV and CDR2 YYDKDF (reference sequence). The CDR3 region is CATSALSGFPYEQYF. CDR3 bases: TGTGCCACCAGCGCTCTTAGCGGGTTTCCCTACGAGCAGTACTTC.

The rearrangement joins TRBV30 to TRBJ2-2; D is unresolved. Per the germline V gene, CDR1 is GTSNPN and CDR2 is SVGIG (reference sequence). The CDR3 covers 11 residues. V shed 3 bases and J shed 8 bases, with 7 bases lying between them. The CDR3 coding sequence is TGTGCCTGGAGGAAGACAGGGGAGCTGTTTTTT. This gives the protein CAWRKTGELFF.

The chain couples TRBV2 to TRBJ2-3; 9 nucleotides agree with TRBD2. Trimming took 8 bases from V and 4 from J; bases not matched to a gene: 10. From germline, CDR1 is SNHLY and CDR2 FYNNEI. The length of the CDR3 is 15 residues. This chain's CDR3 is CASGGRRGGADTQYF. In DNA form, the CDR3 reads TGTGCCAGCGGGGGACGGCGGGGGGGAGCAGATACGCAGTATTTT.

The CDR3 bases are TGTGCCAGCAGCTCCTCAGGGGGCGCGAACACCGGGGAGCTGTTTTTT. Translation gives CASSSSGGANTGELFF. The chain combines TRBV5-4 with TRBJ2-2; TRBD1 matches at 8 bases. The CDR3 length is 16 residues. J lost 0 bases, V lost 3 bases, and 4 bases had no gene match. Germline V gene sequence: CDR1 SGHNT, CDR2 YYREEE (reference sequence).

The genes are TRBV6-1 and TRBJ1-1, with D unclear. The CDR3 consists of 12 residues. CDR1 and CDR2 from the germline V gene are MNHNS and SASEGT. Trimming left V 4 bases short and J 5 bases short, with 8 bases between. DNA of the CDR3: TGTGCCAGCAGTGTGGGAGGGACTGAAGCTTTCTTT. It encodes CASSVGGTEAFF.

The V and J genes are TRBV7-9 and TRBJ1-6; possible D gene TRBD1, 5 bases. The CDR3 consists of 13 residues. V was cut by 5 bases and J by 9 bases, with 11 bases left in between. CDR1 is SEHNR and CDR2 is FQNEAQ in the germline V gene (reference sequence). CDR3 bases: TGTGCCAGCAGCCTGGGTCAGGGTTCACCCCTCCACTTT. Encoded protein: CASSLGQGSPLHF.

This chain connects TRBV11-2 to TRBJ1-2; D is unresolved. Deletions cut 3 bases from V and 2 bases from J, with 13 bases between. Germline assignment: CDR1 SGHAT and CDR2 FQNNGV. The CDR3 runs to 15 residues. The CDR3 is CASSFMATANYGYTF. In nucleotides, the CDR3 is TGTGCCAGCAGCTTTATGGCAACAGCAAACTATGGCTACACCTTC.